This T cell receptor beta chain was retrieved from a study of blood T cell repertoires in COVID-19. Whole-study context: The United States, Italy and Spain were the sources of the acute and convalescent COVID-19 samples. T cells, B-cell-depleted T cells, or PBMCs provided the cDNA or gDNA that served as material.

Per the authors' pipeline: Researchers report that nucleated cell counts were estimated from reference gene primer amplification. TCRdb's table, derived via immunoSEQ multiplex PCR, lists solely in-frame clones and lacks some. The D gene and trimming were derived from the DNA, and the V and J assignments and clone size from that table. The data contain fewer than 200,000 clones, around 83% of them singletons. Enrollment of patients from Seattle took place during active infection, with longitudinal follow-up. V lost 4 bases and J lost 2, with 12 bases in between. This CDR3 region has 15 residues. CDR1 is LGHNA, CDR2 YSLEER, per germline.

The rearrangement uses TRBV4-3 and TRBJ2-1; possible D gene TRBD1, 7 bases. The clonotype was recovered from a woman between 70 and 85 years old with COVID-19, enrolled during active disease. Input material: peripheral blood. The CDR3 region is CASSPRDRAYNEQFF. The CDR3 nucleotides are TGCGCCAGCAGCCCGCGGGACAGAGCCTACAATGAGCAGTTCTTC.